This T cell receptor (beta chain) was recovered during a study of CD8 T cells in ankylosing spondylitis. Ten or more counts support this clonotype. What it binds is not known. One entry per CDR3 protein results from TCRdb running MiXCR on the 5' RACE reads. This table holds roughly 160,000 distinct CDR3 sequences, around a tenth found once. Findings of the study overall: CD8+ by phenotype, disease-linked clones were relatively rare in peripheral blood.

The V gene lost 3 bases and the J gene lost 0 bases, with 9 bases spanning the gap. The length of the CDR3 is 14 residues. CDR1 and CDR2 from the germline V gene are SGHKS and YYEKEE (reference sequence). The gene calls are TRBV5-5 and TRBJ1-1; unclear D gene. The sequence derives from a male donor with ankylosing spondylitis or in good health (not recorded which). The sequencing sample was made of blood, either unsorted or a sorted T cell fraction (not recorded which). The CDR3 bases are TGTGCCAGCAGCTCCGGACGGATGAACACTGAAGCTTTCTTT. This encodes CASSSGRMNTEAFF. Based on the CDR3 plus reference TRBV5-5 and TRBJ1-1, the full variable domain is DAGVTQSPTHLIKTRGQQVTLRCSPISGHKSVSWYQQVLGQGPQFIFQYYEKEERGRGNFPDRFSARQFPNYSSELNVNALLLGDSALYLCASSSGRMNTEAFFGQGTRLTVV.